This TCR beta chain was identified in a study of T-cell memory formation after mild COVID-19. Using its own MiXCR run on the 5' RACE reads, TCRdb lists one record per CDR3 protein. In the table there are some 13,000 distinct CDR3 sequences, 12% of which are singletons. This clonotype was seen ten or more times. CDR1 is SNHLY, CDR2 FYNNEI, per germline. The CDR3 consists of 8 residues. Trimming removed 0 bases at V and 13 bases at J, with 0 bases between. The source of this sequence is an adult woman who had mild COVID-19 (a few samples of this study predate the infection). Cell type and time point are not known. This rearrangement joins TRBV2 to TRBJ1-1; no clear D. Specimen: PBMCs or a T cell subset sorted from them (not recorded which). The CDR3 loop reads CASSEAFF. As DNA, the CDR3 is TGTGCCAGCAGTGAAGCTTTCTTT.